A single sample gave rise to the 14 T cell receptor beta chains below, sequenced in a study of CXCR3-negative and CXCR3-positive naive CD8 T cells. The libraries of TRB cDNA were prepared using 5' RACE with UMI labels. TCRdb reprocessed the 5' RACE reads and reports one entry per CDR3 protein, with no DNA. The sample has roughly 120,000 distinct CDR3 sequences. Their recognized antigens are unknown. Findings and limits, study-wide: Greater hydrophobicity was found in TRB CDR3s of CXCR3-positive naive cells than of CXCR3-negative naive cells.

The sample comprised naive CXCR3+ CD8+ T cells from blood. Subset noted: CD45RO-CCR7+CD27+CD95- naive CD8+ T cells expressing CXCR3 (TNR3+). These receptors were collected from a human donor in good health. Some clones in this sample may be carry-over from other donors' samples.

The rearrangement uses TRBV4-1 and TRBJ2-7; TCRdb's D call, TRBD1, is unchecked because there is no DNA. The CDR3 contains 15 residues. Germline-derived CDR1 and CDR2 are MGHRA and YSYEKL. CDR3 amino acids: CASSQAGTATYEQYF.

The V gene is TRBV7-9, the J gene TRBJ2-5; TCRdb's D call of TRBD1 is untestable without DNA. This CDR3 comprises 17 residues. Germline V gene data show CDR1 as SEHNR and CDR2 as FQNEAQ (reference sequence). Here the CDR3 reads CASSSSAGTGGRETQYF.

CDR3 amino acids: CASSESGETGELFF. V gene TRBV6-1 combines with J gene TRBJ2-2. Germline values: CDR1 MNHNS, CDR2 SASEGT. The CDR3 length is 14 residues.

This chain links TRBV4-3 with TRBJ2-1; TCRdb selects TRBD2, and the lack of DNA leaves this call unchecked. This CDR3 spans 16 amino acids. Germline V CDR1 and CDR2: LGHNA, YSLEER. The CDR3 reads CASSQDLAGGQDEQFF.

The chain links TRBV20-1 to TRBJ2-3; checking the TCRdb D call of TRBD2 is not possible without DNA. The CDR3 is 16 residues long. Germline-derived CDR1 and CDR2 are DFQATT and SNEGSKA (reference sequence). The chain's CDR3 is CSARDGLAASTDTQYF.

The chain recombines TRBV5-5 with TRBJ2-2. CDR1 is SGHKS and CDR2 is YYEKEE in the germline V gene (reference sequence). CDR3 length: 15 residues. CDR3: CASSLDADPTGELFF.

The chain employs TRBV28 and TRBJ2-7; lacking DNA, the TRBD1 call made by TCRdb goes unchecked. Germline V CDR1 and CDR2: MDHEN, SYDVKM. The length of the CDR3 is 16 residues. The CDR3 sequence is CASSLPRQGEIYEQYF.

V gene TRBV12-3 or TRBV12-4 combines with J gene TRBJ2-1; TCRdb proposes TRBD1, but this gene call is untestable without DNA. The CDR3 is made up of 15 amino acids. The chain's CDR3 is CASSSGGPSYNEQFF.

This chain joins TRBV6-5 and TRBJ2-2; without DNA, the TCRdb call of TRBD1 cannot be checked. The CDR3 has 14 amino acids. CDR1 is MNHEY and CDR2 is SVGAGI in the germline V gene. CDR3 sequence: CASTPAGDTGELFF.

This rearrangement joins TRBV28 to TRBJ2-5. CDR3 size: 13 residues. In germline, CDR1 is MDHEN, CDR2 SYDVKM. CDR3 in amino acids: CASSLQSPETQYF.

The chain uses TRBV18 and TRBJ2-5. The CDR3 consists of 16 residues. Germline CDR1 and CDR2: KGHSH and LQKENI. CDR3 residues: CASSPQGLRPEETQYF.

The chain couples TRBV7-3 to TRBJ2-2; TCRdb names TRBD2, which stays unverified in the absence of DNA. Per germline, CDR1 SGHTA and CDR2 FQGTGA. This CDR3 has 16 amino acids. CDR3 loop: CASSLGGSINTGELFF.

This rearrangement joins TRBV5-5 to TRBJ2-1; TCRdb selects TRBD1, and the lack of DNA leaves this call unchecked. CDR3 length equals 13 residues. From germline, CDR1 is SGHKS and CDR2 YYEKEE (reference sequence). The CDR3 sequence: CASSDGGYNEQFF.

This rearrangement joins TRBV20-1 to TRBJ2-1; TCRdb proposes TRBD1, but this gene call is untestable without DNA. The germline gives CDR1 DFQATT, CDR2 SNEGSKA (reference sequence). This CDR3 region has 15 residues. CDR3 sequence reads: CSATGPASNYNEQFF.